The 7 T cell receptor beta chains below all came from one sample that was sequenced in a study of regulatory T cells. Points from the study as a whole: In CD3G-deficient patients, conventional CD4+ T cells were enriched for hydrophobic CDR3 residues at positions 6 and 7.

These receptors have no known antigen. Amplification used 52 TRBV primers and 13 TRBJ primers. Using immunoSEQ multiplex PCR, the repertoire was profiled, and TCRdb retains in-frame clones only, with some absent. The repertoire holds over 25,000 clones, 93% seen once, with 0.85% to 1% in the top ten. Sequencing input: conventional CD4+ T cells sorted from blood. Receptors were obtained from a child aged 2 to 15 with CD3G deficiency.

This chain connects TRBV28 to TRBJ2-5, with D possibly matching TRBD1 (5 bases). V lost 4 bases and J 6 bases, leaving 12 bases between the germline ends. Germline CDR1 reads MDHEN; CDR2 reads SYDVKM. The length of the CDR3 is 13 residues. The chain's CDR3 is CASSYRGRKTQYF. The CDR3 bases are TGTGCCAGCAGTTATAGGGGCAGGAAGACCCAGTACTTC.

The genes are TRBV5-5 and TRBJ2-7, with D possibly being TRBD2 (5 bases). Germline values: CDR1 SGHKS, CDR2 YYEKEE (reference sequence). CDR3 length: 14 residues. V was trimmed by 0 bases and J by 7 bases, leaving 14 bases between them. The CDR3 is CASSLAGVPREQYF. The CDR3 region has the DNA TGTGCCAGCAGCTTGGCCGGGGTCCCGAGGGAGCAGTACTTC. Using reference TRBV5-5 and TRBJ2-7 for the parts outside the CDR3, the full variable domain is DAGVTQSPTHLIKTRGQQVTLRCSPISGHKSVSWYQQVLGQGPQFIFQYYEKEERGRGNFPDRFSARQFPNYSSELNVNALLLGDSALYLCASSLAGVPREQYFGPGTRLTVT.

This chain joins TRBV29-1 and TRBJ2-5; D gene unclear. CDR1 is SQVTM and CDR2 is ANQGSEA in the germline V gene. There are 13 residues in the CDR3. V was shortened by 4 bases and J by 2 bases, with 11 bases between the two germline ends. CDR3 residues: CSVGPRLQETQYF. The CDR3, as DNA: TGCAGCGTTGGGCCCAGGCTTCAAGAGACCCAGTACTTC.

The V call is TRBV11-2, the J call TRBJ2-7, with D possibly being TRBD2 (6 bases). This CDR3 has 17 residues. The V and J ends lost 4 bases and 1 base respectively, with 20 bases between them. Germline V gene sequence: CDR1 SGHAT, CDR2 FQNNGV. CDR3 DNA sequence: TGTGCCAGCAGCTCCTCGGGACGTGATGCGGGGTCCTACGAGCAGTACTTC. Its protein is CASSSSGRDAGSYEQYF.

The chain combines TRBV28 with TRBJ2-2; 8 positions match TRBD1. V shed 6 bases and J 11 bases; nucleotides not matched to a gene: 14. Germline V gene lookup returns CDR1 MDHEN and CDR2 SYDVKM. The CDR3 has 15 residues. In DNA, the CDR3 is TGTGCCAGCAGCCCTTCTAAGGGACAGGCGTTCGAGCTGTTTTTT. Encoded protein: CASSPSKGQAFELFF.

This chain links TRBV5-1 with TRBJ1-2, with a weak D call TRBD1 (5 bases). V lost 3 bases to trimming and J lost 2 bases, with 14 bases between them. The CDR3 covers 15 residues. Germline V gene lookup returns CDR1 SGHRS and CDR2 YFSETQ. The CDR3 DNA is TGCGCCAGCAGCTCCGGGAGGGGAAAGAACTATGGCTACACCTTC. It encodes CASSSGRGKNYGYTF.

The rearrangement links TRBV28 to TRBJ2-7; D remains unclear. The ends were cut back, 5 bases at V and 8 bases at J, with 13 bases in the middle. Germline CDR1 and CDR2: MDHEN and SYDVKM. CDR3 length equals 12 residues. The CDR3 reads CASSRPRFKQYF. The CDR3, as DNA: TGTGCCAGCAGTCGGCCTCGCTTCAAGCAGTACTTC.